The 16 T cell receptor beta chains in this list originate from one sample, sequenced in a study of T-cell reconstitution after alpha-beta-depleted transplantation in children. The authors prepared the TCRbeta library with unique molecular identifiers. TCRdb reprocessed the PCR reads via MiXCR and lists one record per CDR3 protein. The sample contains a few hundred thousand distinct CDR3 sequences, 9.7% of which appear only once. This specimen consisted of PBMCs from the stem cell graft donor, obtained from the stem cell graft. These TCRs come from a human donor who donated a stem cell graft to a child with SCID.

This sequence joins TRBV7-9 and TRBJ2-1; 7 bases align to TRBD1. The CDR3 runs to 15 residues. Germline V lookup: CDR1 SEHNR, CDR2 FQNEAQ (reference sequence). V was clipped by 4 bases and J by 6 bases; unmatched bases: 9. The CDR3 DNA reads TGTGCCAGCAGCTGGACTCTAACAGGGGTCAATGAGCAGTTCTTC. Its protein product is CASSWTLTGVNEQFF.

This clonotype was recorded a few times. The chain is built from TRBV27 and TRBJ1-4; D not certain. Trimming left V 2 bases short and J 8 bases short, with 9 bases between. Germline V CDR1 and CDR2: MNHEY, SMNVEV (reference sequence). This CDR3 is built from 13 residues. The CDR3 here is CASSLSGLEKLFF. CDR3 DNA sequence: TGTGCCAGCAGTTTAAGTGGTCTGGAAAAACTGTTTTTT.

The sample holds many counts of this clonotype. The rearrangement links TRBV29-1 to TRBJ1-2, with no clear D. Germline V gene lookup returns CDR1 SQVTM and CDR2 ANQGSEA. There are 13 residues in the CDR3. Trimming took 6 bases from V and 3 from J, leaving 14 bases between them. The CDR3 sequence: CSVAKGPDYGYTF. DNA of the CDR3: TGCAGCGTGGCCAAAGGGCCAGACTATGGCTACACCTTC.

This clonotype was detected many times. This sequence joins TRBV5-1 and TRBJ1-1; D remains ambiguous. V shed 1 base and J shed 5 bases, with 9 bases lying between them. Per the germline V gene, CDR1 is SGHRS and CDR2 is YFSETQ. The CDR3 sequence is 13 residues long. The CDR3 coding sequence is TGCGCCAGCAGCTTGCATTTTCAAACTGAAGCTTTCTTT. It translates to CASSLHFQTEAFF.

The chain couples TRBV5-1 to TRBJ1-2; TRBD1 might be the D (6 bases). Germline V gene sequence: CDR1 SGHRS, CDR2 YFSETQ. V gave up 4 bases and J gave up 1 base, with 17 bases separating them. This CDR3 is 16 amino acids long. The CDR3 DNA is TGCGCCAGCAGCAGATCGACAGGAGCCCTTAACTATGGCTACACCTTC. It translates to CASSRSTGALNYGYTF. Full variable domain (missing parts from reference TRBV5-1 and TRBJ1-2): KAGVTQTPRYLIKTRGQQVTLSCSPISGHRSVSWYQQTPGQGLQFLFEYFSETQRNKGNFPGRFSGRQFSNSRSEMNVSTLELGDSALYLCASSRSTGALNYGYTFGSGTRLTVV.

This clonotype was observed many times. This chain connects TRBV5-1 to TRBJ1-3; no definite D call. V dropped 0 bases and J dropped 0 bases, with 13 bases sitting between them. Germline loops: CDR1 SGHRS, CDR2 YFSETQ. This CDR3 comprises 17 residues. CDR3 loop: CASSLGLGFSSGNTIYF. The DNA of the CDR3 is TGCGCCAGCAGCTTGGGATTGGGGTTCAGCTCTGGAAACACCATATATTTT.

Many counts were recorded for this clonotype. This chain joins TRBV5-1 and TRBJ1-3; 8 bases line up with TRBD1. The CDR3 has 15 residues. After removal of 3 bases from V and 4 bases from J, the junction contained 6 bases not matched to a gene. Per the germline V gene, CDR1 is SGHRS and CDR2 is YFSETQ. CDR3 sequence (DNA): TGCGCCAGCAGCTCATCAGGGGGCTCCGGAAACACCATATATTTT. It specifies CASSSSGGSGNTIYF.

In its sample, this clonotype was seen many times. The rearrangement uses TRBV9 and TRBJ2-3; D perhaps matches TRBD1 (6 bases). This CDR3 is built from 15 residues. The V gene's germline CDR1 is SGDLS and CDR2 YYNGEE. V lost 0 bases and J 2 bases, leaving 10 bases between the germline ends. The CDR3 spells CASSVEGDPTDTQYF. The CDR3 coding sequence is TGTGCCAGCAGCGTAGAGGGGGACCCCACAGATACGCAGTATTTT. The variable domain in full, completed from reference TRBV9 and TRBJ2-3, reads DSGVTQTPKHLITATGQRVTLRCSPRSGDLSVYWYQQSLDQGLQFLIQYYNGEERAKGNILERFSAQQFPDLHSELNLSSLELGDSALYFCASSVEGDPTDTQYFGPGTRLTVL.

This clonotype came up many times. The rearrangement joins TRBV24-1 to TRBJ2-2; 7 bases align to TRBD1. CDR1 and CDR2 (germline): KGHDR, SFDVKD. V lost 6 bases to trimming and J lost 6 bases; unmatched junction nucleotides: 6. The length of the CDR3 is 14 residues. The CDR3 region is CATSRRQGAGELFF. The CDR3 bases are TGTGCCACCAGTCGGAGACAGGGTGCCGGGGAGCTGTTTTTT.

The V gene is TRBV19, the J gene TRBJ2-2; 8 bases are shared with TRBD1. V shed 5 bases and J 6 bases; nucleotides not matched to a gene: 8. CDR1 is LNHDA and CDR2 is SQIVND in the germline V gene (reference sequence). The length of the CDR3 is 15 residues. The CDR3 coding sequence is TGTGCCAGTAGTTGGACAGGGATTCTCTCCGGGGAGCTGTTTTTT. Translating gives CASSWTGILSGELFF.

Many counts were recorded for this clonotype. This CDR3 reads CASSPTLIRSYEQYF. In DNA, the CDR3 is TGTGCCAGCAGCCCTACATTGATCCGCTCCTACGAGCAGTACTTC. The V and J genes are TRBV7-2 and TRBJ2-7; D not resolved. The CDR3 contains 15 residues. Germline V gene sequence: CDR1 SGHTA, CDR2 FQGNSA. The V gene lost 5 bases and the J gene lost 0 bases, with 14 bases spanning the gap.

This clonotype was observed at least ten times. The genes are TRBV28 and TRBJ2-3, with D possibly being TRBD2 (5 bases). The CDR3 contains 14 residues. Germline CDR1 is MDHEN and CDR2 is SYDVKM. V was trimmed by 3 bases and J by 3 bases, leaving 10 bases between them. DNA of the CDR3: TGTGCCAGCAGTTTTAGGCTAGCTACAGATACGCAGTATTTT. Protein: CASSFRLATDTQYF.

CDR3 nucleotides: TGTGCCAGCAGTGAAGGGCGAACAGGAAGAACTTACAATGAGCAGTTCTTC. Its protein product is CASSEGRTGRTYNEQFF. The rearrangement joins TRBV6-1 to TRBJ2-1, with D tentatively TRBD1 (5 bases). Trimming stripped 1 base from V and 4 bases from J, with 17 bases between. The CDR3 is 17 residues long. Germline CDR1 MNHNS, CDR2 SASEGT.

This clonotype was seen many times. The V gene is TRBV10-3, the J gene TRBJ2-2, with TRBD1 matching 7 bases. J gave up 0 bases and V 6 bases, and 4 bases lay outside the gene matches. Germline CDR1 ENHRY, CDR2 SYGVKD. There are 15 residues in the CDR3. The CDR3 reads CAIRGDSPNTGELFF. In DNA, the CDR3 is TGTGCCATCAGGGGGGACAGTCCGAACACCGGGGAGCTGTTTTTT.

This clonotype was recorded at least ten times. The chain couples TRBV12-3 or TRBV12-4 to TRBJ1-1; perhaps TRBD1 as D (6 bases). The CDR3 runs to 13 residues. The V and J ends lost 4 bases and 5 bases respectively, with 11 bases between them. CDR3 in DNA: TGTGCCAGCAGTTCCCACAGGGCTACTGAAGCTTTCTTT. Translating it yields CASSSHRATEAFF.

The CDR3, as DNA: TGTGCCAGCAGCCTACAGGGGGCATTAACTGAAGCTTTCTTT. Translating it yields CASSLQGALTEAFF. V usage is TRBV25-1 and J usage is TRBJ1-1; 9 bases fit TRBD1. Losses at the gene ends were 6 bases for V and 5 bases for J; bases not matched to a gene: 7. Germline CDR1 and CDR2: MGHDK and SYGVNS. This CDR3 region has 14 residues.